This TCR beta chain was sequenced in a study of blood T cell repertoires in COVID-19. The wider study: Sample material is recorded as cDNA or gDNA derived from T cells, B-cell-depleted T cells, or PBMCs.

Study processing details: Estimation of nucleated cell counts was performed using reference gene primer amplification. The table came from immunoSEQ multiplex PCR; TCRdb's copy has only in-frame clones and leaves some out. For V, J and clone size, that table is used; D and trimming come from the DNA. The data show about 310,000 clones, with 70% to 90% seen just once and around 9.5% held by the top ten. V dropped 3 bases and J dropped 3 bases, with 11 bases sitting between them. Germline-derived CDR1 and CDR2 are KGHSH and LQKENI. The length of the CDR3 is 15 residues. The sequenced sample consisted of PBMCs or T cells enriched from blood (not recorded which). The receptor was isolated from a woman aged 40 to 55 who had recovered from COVID-19. The chain couples TRBV18 to TRBJ1-4, with a tentative D call TRBD1 (5 bases). CDR3 nucleotides: TGTGCCAGCTCACCCGACCAGGGCTCTAATGAAAAACTGTTTTTT. The encoded protein is CASSPDQGSNEKLFF.